A selection of T cell receptor beta chains follows, all from one sample in a study of early T cells in non-severe SARS-CoV-2 infection. MiXCR, run by TCRdb on the 5' RACE reads, gives a single entry per CDR3 protein. The table records 43,000 or so distinct CDR3 sequences, less than 8.5% of them present only once. Material for sequencing was whole blood. The receptors shown here come from an adult who was a healthcare worker with PCR-confirmed SARS-CoV-2 infection or an uninfected control (not recorded which). CDR3s leave out the opening cysteine and the closing phenylalanine or tryptophan. The D gene is left open where the match is weak. Expanded clones get a size class; other rows say once, few or many, or leave the size out.

V gene: TRBV4-3; D gene: TRBD1; J gene: TRBJ1-4; clone size: .; CDR3 protein: ASSQSQGEEKLF
V gene: TRBV27; D gene: .; J gene: TRBJ1-5; clone size: many; CDR3 protein: ASSLFSGGGSNQPQH
V gene: TRBV7-2; D gene: .; J gene: TRBJ2-3; clone size: few; CDR3 protein: ASSLEPAADTQY
V gene: TRBV5-1; D gene: .; J gene: TRBJ2-2; clone size: many; CDR3 protein: ASSIRQVATGELF
V gene: TRBV9; D gene: TRBD1; J gene: TRBJ1-3; clone size: .; CDR3 protein: ASSPGATGEYTIY
V gene: TRBV4-3; D gene: TRBD1; J gene: TRBJ2-2; clone size: few; CDR3 protein: ASSQDTGDRELF
V gene: TRBV29-1; D gene: .; J gene: TRBJ2-1; clone size: .; CDR3 protein: SVDRAEQF
V gene: TRBV6-1; D gene: .; J gene: TRBJ2-7; clone size: few; CDR3 protein: ASSVVSSYEQY
V gene: TRBV12-3/TRBV12-4; D gene: .; J gene: TRBJ1-2; clone size: few; CDR3 protein: ASSPRRTTGDSYT
V gene: TRBV5-5; D gene: .; J gene: TRBJ1-5; clone size: .; CDR3 protein: ASSLEGTLQPQH
V gene: TRBV4-3; D gene: .; J gene: TRBJ2-3; clone size: .; CDR3 protein: ASSLREASTDTQY
V gene: TRBV29-1; D gene: .; J gene: TRBJ1-2; clone size: many; CDR3 protein: SVVGGPGYT
V gene: TRBV7-9; D gene: .; J gene: TRBJ2-2; clone size: few; CDR3 protein: ASTPRRANTGELF
V gene: TRBV18; D gene: .; J gene: TRBJ1-2; clone size: few; CDR3 protein: ASSPQVNYGYT
V gene: TRBV28; D gene: TRBD1; J gene: TRBJ2-5; clone size: .; CDR3 protein: ASSLPNWDSQETQY
V gene: TRBV10-3; D gene: TRBD2; J gene: TRBJ2-5; clone size: few; CDR3 protein: AISGGGFETQY
V gene: TRBV21-1; D gene: .; J gene: TRBJ1-1; clone size: few; CDR3 protein: ASLPGRARGGTEAF
V gene: TRBV7-6; D gene: .; J gene: TRBJ1-1; clone size: few; CDR3 protein: ASSPMAGAEAF
V gene: TRBV7-6; D gene: .; J gene: TRBJ1-4; clone size: few; CDR3 protein: ASSFEVGVNEKLF
V gene: TRBV29-1; D gene: TRBD1; J gene: TRBJ2-4; clone size: few; CDR3 protein: SVETGENIQY
V gene: TRBV27; D gene: TRBD1; J gene: TRBJ2-5; clone size: few; CDR3 protein: ASSWDRGQETQY
V gene: TRBV10-2; D gene: .; J gene: TRBJ1-1; clone size: many; CDR3 protein: ASLQQANTEAF
V gene: TRBV6-5; D gene: .; J gene: TRBJ1-3; clone size: many; CDR3 protein: ASSFRSSGNTIY
V gene: TRBV6-2/TRBV6-3; D gene: .; J gene: TRBJ1-5; clone size: few; CDR3 protein: ASSLSRSGAVQPQH
V gene: TRBV5-4; D gene: TRBD1; J gene: TRBJ1-6; clone size: .; CDR3 protein: ASSSGGGNSPLH
V gene: TRBV28; D gene: .; J gene: TRBJ2-1; clone size: few; CDR3 protein: ASSILSGNANEQF
V gene: TRBV20-1; D gene: TRBD1; J gene: TRBJ2-1; clone size: few; CDR3 protein: SARDPDRGSYNEQF
V gene: TRBV9; D gene: .; J gene: TRBJ2-1; clone size: few; CDR3 protein: ASSPGLSGSSGYNEQF
V gene: TRBV5-1; D gene: .; J gene: TRBJ2-7; clone size: few; CDR3 protein: ASSLDRDGY
V gene: TRBV4-2; D gene: TRBD1; J gene: TRBJ1-4; clone size: .; CDR3 protein: ASSYGTGFEKLF
V gene: TRBV6-2/TRBV6-3; D gene: .; J gene: TRBJ1-1; clone size: many; CDR3 protein: ASSYQGENTEAF
V gene: TRBV29-1; D gene: TRBD1; J gene: TRBJ2-1; clone size: .; CDR3 protein: SHRDREEGEQF
V gene: TRBV7-2; D gene: .; J gene: TRBJ1-2; clone size: many; CDR3 protein: ASSPGTDSYNGYT
V gene: TRBV6-5; D gene: TRBD1; J gene: TRBJ2-1; clone size: .; CDR3 protein: ASSQADRGHEQF
V gene: TRBV28; D gene: .; J gene: TRBJ1-1; clone size: .; CDR3 protein: ASSFNRDGTEAF
V gene: TRBV6-5; D gene: .; J gene: TRBJ2-7; clone size: .; CDR3 protein: ASSAWLTYEQY
V gene: TRBV20-1; D gene: TRBD1; J gene: TRBJ2-7; clone size: few; CDR3 protein: SATRPGTDYEQY
V gene: TRBV28; D gene: .; J gene: TRBJ1-2; clone size: few; CDR3 protein: ASSSLAYGYT
V gene: TRBV7-2; D gene: .; J gene: TRBJ2-1; clone size: many; CDR3 protein: ASSLNLYPQQF
V gene: TRBV5-6; D gene: .; J gene: TRBJ1-1; clone size: .; CDR3 protein: ASSFEGRGNTEAF
V gene: TRBV4-3; D gene: .; J gene: TRBJ1-5; clone size: many; CDR3 protein: ASSQILGANQPQH
V gene: TRBV6-6; D gene: .; J gene: TRBJ2-1; clone size: many; CDR3 protein: ASTPRERNNEQF
V gene: TRBV9; D gene: .; J gene: TRBJ2-3; clone size: .; CDR3 protein: ASSTGRLSSTDTQY
V gene: TRBV12-3/TRBV12-4; D gene: .; J gene: TRBJ2-7; clone size: few; CDR3 protein: ASSNSPYSYEQY
V gene: TRBV9; D gene: .; J gene: TRBJ1-6; clone size: many; CDR3 protein: ASSREYNSPLH
V gene: TRBV12-3/TRBV12-4; D gene: .; J gene: TRBJ1-3; clone size: many; CDR3 protein: ASSLLDSRSGNTIY
V gene: TRBV30; D gene: .; J gene: TRBJ2-3; clone size: .; CDR3 protein: AWGTADTQY
V gene: TRBV19; D gene: .; J gene: TRBJ1-5; clone size: few; CDR3 protein: ASSIGYQPQH
V gene: TRBV7-6; D gene: .; J gene: TRBJ2-2; clone size: .; CDR3 protein: ASSEDTGELF
V gene: TRBV12-3/TRBV12-4; D gene: .; J gene: TRBJ1-4; clone size: few; CDR3 protein: ASSPDSYNEKLF
V gene: TRBV10-3; D gene: TRBD1; J gene: TRBJ1-6; clone size: .; CDR3 protein: AINAGGDSPLH
V gene: TRBV18; D gene: .; J gene: TRBJ1-6; clone size: medium-sized; CDR3 protein: ASSPHLQGALNSPLH
V gene: TRBV28; D gene: TRBD1; J gene: TRBJ1-4; clone size: many; CDR3 protein: ASRGQRFEKLF
V gene: TRBV12-3/TRBV12-4; D gene: TRBD2; J gene: TRBJ2-1; clone size: .; CDR3 protein: ATSLGGSYNEQF